The T cell receptor (beta chain) under discussion was sequenced for a study of cytomegalovirus exposure and HLA in healthy donors. Germline V gene data show CDR1 as SGHTA and CDR2 as FQGNSA. J gave up 6 bases and V 5 bases, and 4 bases lay outside the gene matches. The CDR3 runs to 14 residues. From the 120-subject validation cohort, which was separate from the roughly 710-subject first cohort, the donors were drawn. General study points: According to a later analysis, TCR clusters from the first cohort tended to co-occur in the 100 to 150 validation repertoires. Accounts indicate the classifier identified cytomegalovirus status with strong specificity and sensitivity.

Turning to this clone: Its antigen is not known.

Clones were sequenced by immunoSEQ multiplex PCR, and TCRdb holds only the in-frame ones, with some missing. The sample has about 140,000 clones, approximately 87% seen once; the top ten hold roughly 3%. Specimen: PBMCs. This chain links TRBV7-2 with TRBJ2-1, with 10 bases identical to TRBD2. The TCR comes from a man aged 18-30 years in good health and CMV-seronegative. CDR3 bases: TGTGCCAGCAGCCTACGACTAGCGGGCAATGAGCAGTTCTTC. It translates to CASSLRLAGNEQFF.